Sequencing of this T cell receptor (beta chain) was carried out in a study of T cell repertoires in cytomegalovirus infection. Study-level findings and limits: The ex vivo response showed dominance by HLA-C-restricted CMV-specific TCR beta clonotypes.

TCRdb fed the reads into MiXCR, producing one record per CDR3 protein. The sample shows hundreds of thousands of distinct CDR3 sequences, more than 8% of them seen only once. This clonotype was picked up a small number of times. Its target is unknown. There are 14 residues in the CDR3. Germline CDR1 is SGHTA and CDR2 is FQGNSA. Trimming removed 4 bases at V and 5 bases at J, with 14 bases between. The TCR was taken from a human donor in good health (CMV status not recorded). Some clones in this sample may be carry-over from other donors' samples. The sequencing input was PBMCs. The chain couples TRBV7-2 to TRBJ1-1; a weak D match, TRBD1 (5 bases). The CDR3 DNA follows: TGTGCCAGCAGCTCCCAGACAGTTCCAACTGAAGCTTTCTTT. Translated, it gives CASSSQTVPTEAFF.